These 21 T cell receptor beta chains originate from one sample sequenced in a study of OX40 agonist ivuxolimab in advanced cancers. The library was prepared using the immunoSEQ multiplex PCR assay. TCRdb re-hosts the immuneACCESS table, in-frame sequences only. Its copies lack some clones; in the studies checked, an unresolved V gene accounts for under half of them, and the cause for the rest is not known. The sample table contains about 64,000 clones; only one count was recorded for roughly four fifths of them. Around 9.8% of the sample is taken by the ten largest. The source material was CD4+ or CD8+ T cells sorted from blood, sampled in a trial of the OX40 agonist ivuxolimab. These receptors were obtained from an adult with an advanced solid tumor such as melanoma, head and neck, liver or kidney cancer.

The DNA for the CDR3 is TGTGCCAGCACCCCTTCCCGCCGGGAGGGCCCGCGGAACATTCAGTACTTC. Its protein product is CASTPSRREGPRNIQYF. The rearrangement links TRBV7-8 to TRBJ2-4, with 8 bases lining up with TRBD2. CDR1 is SGHVS and CDR2 is FQNEAQ in the germline V gene. CDR3 length: 17 amino acids. V lost 7 bases to trimming and J lost 7 bases; unmatched junction nucleotides: 18.

This clone was recorded once. The chain employs TRBV19 and TRBJ1-5; perhaps TRBD1 as D (6 bases). Germline CDR1 LNHDA, CDR2 SQIVND (reference sequence). Trimming shortened V by 7 bases and J by 2 bases, and 15 bases separated the two germline ends. The CDR3 has 15 amino acids. CDR3 coding DNA: TGTGCCAGTACTATTACAGGGAGCCGCAATCAGCCCCAGCATTTT. It codes for CASTITGSRNQPQHF.

The chain has TRBV5-1 and TRBJ2-2; D not resolved. The CDR3 length is 14 residues. From germline, CDR1 is SGHRS and CDR2 YFSETQ. V was trimmed by 0 bases and J by 3 bases, leaving 6 bases between them. CDR3: CASSLAPDTGELFF. For the CDR3, the DNA is TGCGCCAGCAGCTTGGCCCCGGACACCGGGGAGCTGTTTTTT.

This clone was found once. V is TRBV5-1 and J is TRBJ2-7, with D perhaps assigned TRBD1 or TRBD2 (5 bases each). CDR3 length: 14 amino acids. The germline CDR1 and CDR2 sequences are SGHRS and YFSETQ. V lost 4 bases and J lost 2, with 13 bases in between. The CDR3 nucleotides read TGCGCCAGCAGCACCCAGACGGGACCCTACGAGCAGTACTTC. It translates to CASSTQTGPYEQYF. Looking up the rest from reference TRBV5-1 and TRBJ2-7 gives the full variable domain: KAGVTQTPRYLIKTRGQQVTLSCSPISGHRSVSWYQQTPGQGLQFLFEYFSETQRNKGNFPGRFSGRQFSNSRSEMNVSTLELGDSALYLCASSTQTGPYEQYFGPGTRLTVT.

The chain employs TRBV5-4 and TRBJ2-5; 9 bases are shared with TRBD2. There are 15 residues in the CDR3. J gave up 5 bases and V 4 bases, and 9 bases lay outside the gene matches. Germline V lookup: CDR1 SGHNT, CDR2 YYREEE (reference sequence). The CDR3 nucleotides are TGTGCCAGCAGCCCCCCGGGACTAGCAGGCGAGACCCAGTACTTC. The encoded protein is CASSPPGLAGETQYF.

This chain links TRBV9 with TRBJ2-3; D gene uncertain. Trimming cost V 3 bases and J 6 bases, with 11 bases left between them. The CDR3 extends over 13 amino acids. Per the germline V gene, CDR1 is SGDLS and CDR2 is YYNGEE. The CDR3 sequence is CASSAGPLDTQYF. Written as DNA, the CDR3 is TGTGCCAGCAGCGCGGGCCCCCTTGATACGCAGTATTTT.

The chain couples TRBV5-1 to TRBJ2-5, with D perhaps TRBD2 (6 bases). The CDR3 extends over 14 amino acids. Deletions cut 5 bases from V and 1 base from J, with 12 bases between. Looked up from germline, CDR1 is SGHRS and CDR2 is YFSETQ. The CDR3 here is CASRLTSSQETQYF. The CDR3 nucleotides are TGCGCCAGCAGGCTCACTAGCTCCCAAGAGACCCAGTACTTC.

The chain has TRBV18 and TRBJ2-5, with TRBD2 identical over 11 bases. The V gene end was trimmed by 3 bases and the J gene end by 4 bases; junction bases not matched to a gene: 4. The CDR3 sequence is 15 residues long. CDR1 is KGHSH, CDR2 LQKENI, per germline. CDR3 sequence: CASSPSGRAGETQYF. For the CDR3, the DNA is TGTGCCAGCTCACCTAGCGGGAGGGCCGGAGAGACCCAGTACTTC.

This clone was counted only a few times. The CDR3 DNA reads TGTGCCAGCAGCCCTCCGACCGGGGGGCAGTTCTTC. Translated, it gives CASSPPTGGQFF. The rearrangement joins TRBV9 to TRBJ2-1; D may be TRBD2 (6 bases). CDR1 SGDLS and CDR2 YYNGEE come from the germline V gene. The CDR3 contains 12 residues. Trimming pared 4 bases from V and 12 bases from J, leaving 14 bases between.

This clone was counted a single time. The J gene is TRBJ2-5, the V gene TRBV7-3, with D perhaps matching TRBD2 (5 bases). V lost 5 bases and J 3 bases, leaving 16 bases between the germline ends. Germline CDR1 SGHTA, CDR2 FQGTGA. The CDR3 totals 15 residues. The chain's CDR3 is CASSRSGLREETQYF. The CDR3 nucleotides read TGTGCCAGCAGCCGGAGCGGACTCAGAGAAGAGACCCAGTACTTC.

The chain recombines TRBV20-1 with TRBJ2-1, with a tentative D call TRBD2 (6 bases). This CDR3 comprises 11 residues. CDR1 and CDR2 from the germline V gene are DFQATT and SNEGSKA (reference sequence). The CDR3 coding sequence is TGCAGGGCCTTCGGGGGCAATGAGCAGTTCTTC. It translates to CRAFGGNEQFF.

The chain uses TRBV10-3 and TRBJ2-1, with 7 bases matching TRBD1. V trimming: 6 bases; J trimming: 2 bases; junction bases outside the gene matches: 7. The CDR3 has 15 residues. The germline V gene encodes CDR1 ENHRY and CDR2 SYGVKD. The CDR3 loop is CAISRQGGTYNEQFF. For the CDR3, the DNA is TGTGCCATCAGCCGACAGGGTGGGACCTACAATGAGCAGTTCTTC.

In its sample, this clone was seen a few times. The chain links TRBV19 to TRBJ2-7, with TRBD1 identical over 9 bases. V trimming: 0 bases; J trimming: 6 bases; junction bases outside the gene matches: 6. CDR1 and CDR2 (germline): LNHDA, SQIVND (reference sequence). The CDR3 runs to 15 residues. CDR3 DNA sequence: TGTGCCAGTAGTATAGAGACCCGGACAGGGGCCGAGCAGTACTTC. Translation gives CASSIETRTGAEQYF.

The chain links TRBV4-3 to TRBJ2-7; D is unclear. Germline CDR1 reads LGHNA; CDR2 reads YSLEER. CDR3 length: 15 residues. V lost 1 base, J lost 1 base, and 11 bases lay in between. The CDR3 reads CASSQAPDQSYEQYF. DNA for the CDR3: TGCGCCAGCAGCCAAGCGCCGGACCAATCCTACGAGCAGTACTTC.

The V and J genes are TRBV10-2 and TRBJ2-5; D tentatively fits TRBD1 or TRBD2 (6 bases each). V gave up 2 bases and J gave up 5 bases, with 9 bases separating them. Germline assignment: CDR1 WSHSY and CDR2 SAAADI. The CDR3 loop spans 13 amino acids. CDR3 bases: TGCGCCAGCAGTGAGAGGGGGGCGGAGACCCAGTACTTC. Translated: CASSERGAETQYF.

This clone was observed a few times. The chain carries TRBV14 and TRBJ2-2; TRBD1 or TRBD2 may be the D gene (5 bases each). The CDR3 sequence is 13 residues long. With 5 bases removed from V and 4 bases from J, the gap between germline ends came to 8 bases. The V gene's germline CDR1 is SGHDN and CDR2 FVKESK. The CDR3 DNA reads TGTGCCAGCAGCAAGAGGGGCACCGGGGAGCTGTTTTTT. It yields the protein CASSKRGTGELFF.

The chain couples TRBV29-1 to TRBJ2-4, with no clear D. CDR1 and CDR2 from the germline V gene are SQVTM and ANQGSEA. CDR3 size: 13 residues. Trimming removed 5 bases at V and 2 bases at J, with 10 bases between. CDR3 sequence (DNA): TGCAGCGTTTGTATTCCAACCAAAAACATTCAGTACTTC. This codes for CSVCIPTKNIQYF.

The V and J genes are TRBV7-8 and TRBJ2-3, with D tentatively TRBD2 (5 bases). V shed 1 base and J shed 6 bases, with 11 bases lying between them. The CDR3 totals 14 residues. Germline V gene data show CDR1 as SGHVS and CDR2 as FQNEAQ. The CDR3 spells CASSLGRARDTQYF. CDR3 bases: TGTGCCAGCAGCTTAGGGCGGGCCCGGGATACGCAGTATTTT.

The chain combines TRBV2 with TRBJ2-7; 11 bases match TRBD1. V shed 8 bases, J shed 3 bases, and the junction held 6 bases outside the gene matches. This CDR3 contains 14 residues. CDR1 SNHLY and CDR2 FYNNEI come from the germline V gene. CDR3 region: CASGKGQGVYEQYF. CDR3 sequence (DNA): TGTGCCAGCGGAAAGGGACAGGGGGTCTACGAGCAGTACTTC. Based on the CDR3 plus reference TRBV2 and TRBJ2-7, the full variable domain is EPEVTQTPSHQVTQMGQEVILRCVPISNHLYFYWYRQILGQKVEFLVSFYNNEISEKSEIFDDQFSVERPDGSNFTLKIRSTKLEDSAMYFCASGKGQGVYEQYFGPGTRLTVT.

V usage is TRBV2 and J usage is TRBJ1-2; tentatively, D is TRBD1 (5 bases). Germline CDR1 reads SNHLY; CDR2 reads FYNNEI. V was clipped by 7 bases and J by 4 bases, with 13 bases between them. The CDR3 loop spans 13 amino acids. CDR3 nucleotides: TGTGCCAGCACGAAAGGGGCTTCCTATGGCTACACCTTC. Its protein is CASTKGASYGYTF.

The chain joins TRBV6-5 to TRBJ1-2; perhaps TRBD1 as D (5 bases). This CDR3 is 15 amino acids long. V gave up 0 bases and J gave up 8 bases, with 16 bases separating them. Looked up from germline, CDR1 is MNHEY and CDR2 is SVGAGI. CDR3 DNA sequence: TGTGCCAGCAGTTACTCGTCGGGGGGACTACGGGGCTACACCTTC. It is translated as CASSYSSGGLRGYTF.